This T cell receptor (beta chain) was retrieved from a study of post-analysis software for immune sequencing data. General study results and limits: Among 4 or 5 TRBV segments more frequent in patients than controls were TRBV5-6, TRBV5-1 and TRBV20-1.

Libraries were made from TCR beta cDNA, and they carried unique molecular identifiers. From about 0.98 to 11 million T cells, 400,000 to 600,000 cDNA molecules were obtained. TCRdb used MiXCR to reprocess the PCR reads, holding one entry per CDR3 protein. The table shows some 800,000 distinct CDR3 sequences, with 46% occurring only once. Remarks on this clonotype: The antigen remains unidentified.

Trimming stripped 5 bases from V and 0 bases from J, with 10 bases between. This CDR3 has 14 amino acids. Per germline, CDR1 LNHDA and CDR2 SQIVND (reference sequence). The chain recombines TRBV19 with TRBJ1-1; no reliable D call. The receptor's source is a girl aged 10 to 17 with multiple sclerosis. The sample consisted of blood. The CDR3 sequence: CASSSPGLNTEAFF. CDR3 in DNA: TGTGCCAGTAGTTCCCCGGGTTTGAACACTGAAGCTTTCTTT.